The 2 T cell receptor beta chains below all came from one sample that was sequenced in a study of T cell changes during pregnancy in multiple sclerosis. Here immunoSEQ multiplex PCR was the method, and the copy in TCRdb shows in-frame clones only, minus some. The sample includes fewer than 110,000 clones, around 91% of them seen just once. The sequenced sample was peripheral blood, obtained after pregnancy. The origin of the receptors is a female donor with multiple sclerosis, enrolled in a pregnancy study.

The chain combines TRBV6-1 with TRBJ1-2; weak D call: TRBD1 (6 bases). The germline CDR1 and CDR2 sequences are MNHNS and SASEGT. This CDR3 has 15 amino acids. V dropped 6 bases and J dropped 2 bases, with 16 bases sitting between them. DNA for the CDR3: TGTGCCAGCAGCCCAAGGGGGGGCGGAAACTATGGCTACACCTTC. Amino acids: CASSPRGGGNYGYTF.

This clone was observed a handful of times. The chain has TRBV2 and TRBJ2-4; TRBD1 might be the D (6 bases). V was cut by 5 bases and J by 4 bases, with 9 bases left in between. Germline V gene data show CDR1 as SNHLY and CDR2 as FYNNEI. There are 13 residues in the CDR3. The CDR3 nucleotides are TGTGCCAGCAGTCAGGGGCCAAAAAACATTCAGTACTTC. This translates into CASSQGPKNIQYF. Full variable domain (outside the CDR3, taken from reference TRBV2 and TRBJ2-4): EPEVTQTPSHQVTQMGQEVILRCVPISNHLYFYWYRQILGQKVEFLVSFYNNEISEKSEIFDDQFSVERPDGSNFTLKIRSTKLEDSAMYFCASSQGPKNIQYFGAGTRLSVL.